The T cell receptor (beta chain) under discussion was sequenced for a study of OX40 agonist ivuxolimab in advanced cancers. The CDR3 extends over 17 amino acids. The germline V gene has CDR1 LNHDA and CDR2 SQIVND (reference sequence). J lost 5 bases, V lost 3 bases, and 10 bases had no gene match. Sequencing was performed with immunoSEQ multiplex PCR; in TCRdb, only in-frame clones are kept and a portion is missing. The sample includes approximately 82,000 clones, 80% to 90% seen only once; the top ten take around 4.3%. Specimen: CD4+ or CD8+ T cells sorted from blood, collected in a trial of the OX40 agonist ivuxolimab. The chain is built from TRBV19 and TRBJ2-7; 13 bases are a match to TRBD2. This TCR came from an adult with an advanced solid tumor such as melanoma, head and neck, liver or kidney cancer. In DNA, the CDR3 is TGTGCCAGTAGTATTCAACTAGCGGGAGGGCCGCGCCACGAGCAGTACTTC. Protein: CASSIQLAGGPRHEQYF.